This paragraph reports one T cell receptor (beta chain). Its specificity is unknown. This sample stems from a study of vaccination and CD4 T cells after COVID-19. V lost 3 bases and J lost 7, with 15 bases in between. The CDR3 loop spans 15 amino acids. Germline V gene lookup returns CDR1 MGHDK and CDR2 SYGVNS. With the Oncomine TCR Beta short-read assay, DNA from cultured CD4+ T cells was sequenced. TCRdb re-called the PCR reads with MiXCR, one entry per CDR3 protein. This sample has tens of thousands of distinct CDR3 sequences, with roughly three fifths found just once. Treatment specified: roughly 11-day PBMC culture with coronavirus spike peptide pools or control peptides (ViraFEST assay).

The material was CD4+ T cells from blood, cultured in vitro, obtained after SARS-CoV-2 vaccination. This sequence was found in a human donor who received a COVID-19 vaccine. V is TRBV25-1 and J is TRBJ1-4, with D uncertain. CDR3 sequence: CASSDTAYRSEKLFF. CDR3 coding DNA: TGTGCCAGCAGTGATACCGCTTATCGGAGTGAAAAACTGTTTTTT.